This TCR beta chain was found in a study of Tregs in tolerant kidney transplant recipients. Findings and caveats of the study: Some patients' samples used different primers over time, so nucleotide sequences weren't comparable. Biological reproducibility was not directly addressed, but technical replication error appeared minimal.

CDR1 is SGHTA, CDR2 FQGNSA, per germline. The CDR3 has 16 residues. Here immunoSEQ multiplex PCR was the method, and the copy in TCRdb shows in-frame clones only, minus some. This table has more than 60,000 clones, nearly 98% appearing once. Turning to this clone: Its target is unknown. At one end, the junction sequence differs from germline, possibly due to a read error.

This TCR was sampled from a human donor who received a combined kidney and bone marrow transplant. Sample: CD4+ T cells from blood, taken before the transplant. The chain employs TRBV7-2 and TRBJ2-1; 8 nucleotides match TRBD2. The CDR3 reads CASSPGIAGFYNGQFF. For the CDR3, the DNA is TGTGCCAGCAGCCCGGGGATAGCGGGATTCTACAATGGGCAGTTCTTC.